The 11 T cell receptor beta chains below were found in one sample sequenced in a study of blood T cells in healthy people across ages. It was with a sample-barcoded 5' primer and a J-beta primer mix that a second PCR of roughly 7 to 12 cycles was run. Via MiXCR, TCRdb re-called the 5' RACE reads, giving one row per CDR3 protein. Counted here are about 1.8 million distinct CDR3 sequences, approximately 50% occurring once; the ten biggest clones make up roughly 2.1%. Material for sequencing was blood. Source of these receptors: a woman aged 40 to 55 in good health.

The rearrangement links TRBV20-1 to TRBJ2-5; 11 nucleotides align to TRBD2. This CDR3 has 15 amino acids. Germline trimming cut 0 bases from V and 4 bases from J; bases unmatched to any gene: 4. The germline gives CDR1 DFQATT, CDR2 SNEGSKA (reference sequence). In DNA form, the CDR3 reads TGCAGTGCTAGAGATACTAGCGGGGGTAGAGAGACCCAGTACTTC. Its protein is CSARDTSGGRETQYF.

This chain connects TRBV5-1 to TRBJ1-2; TRBD1 might be the D (6 bases). The CDR3 totals 15 residues. Looked up from germline, CDR1 is SGHRS and CDR2 is YFSETQ. The V end was cut by 7 bases, the J end by 4 bases, with 20 bases between. The CDR3 reads CASSDRIGGSYGYTF. The CDR3, as DNA: TGCGCCAGCTCCGACCGGATCGGGGGCTCCTATGGCTACACCTTC.

V gene TRBV20-1 combines with J gene TRBJ2-3; D may match TRBD1 or TRBD2 (5 bases each). This CDR3 is 14 amino acids long. The V gene's germline CDR1 is DFQATT and CDR2 SNEGSKA (reference sequence). The germline V and J ends were trimmed by 6 bases and 3 bases, with 16 bases remaining between them. CDR3 coding DNA: TGCAGTGCCCCCGCGGGTGGGGCTACAGATACGCAGTATTTT. Protein product: CSAPAGGATDTQYF.

This clonotype was picked up a small number of times. The gene calls are TRBV6-6 and TRBJ2-7, with D possibly matching TRBD1 (5 bases). Germline assignment: CDR1 MNHNY and CDR2 SVGAGI (reference sequence). Between the trimmed V and J ends, which lost 6 bases and 2 bases, there was a span of 17 bases. The CDR3 contains 15 residues. The CDR3 DNA sequence: TGTGCCAGCAGGGACACAGCGATCTATGCCTACGAGCAGTACTTC. Encoded protein: CASRDTAIYAYEQYF.

The V call is TRBV29-1, the J call TRBJ2-7; 8 positions match TRBD1. The CDR3 extends over 14 amino acids. Germline trimming cut 6 bases from V and 2 bases from J; bases unmatched to any gene: 9. Germline V gene data show CDR1 as SQVTM and CDR2 as ANQGSEA. CDR3 sequence: CSVLGQGLTYEQYF. The CDR3 nucleotides are TGCAGCGTCCTCGGACAGGGACTCACCTACGAGCAGTACTTC.

The CDR3 nucleotides read TGTGCCAGCAGTTTACATACTAGCGGGCCTGGGGCCAACGTCCTGACTTTC. Its translation: CASSLHTSGPGANVLTF. The rearrangement links TRBV27 to TRBJ2-6; 9 positions match TRBD2. CDR3 length: 17 residues. Germline-derived CDR1 and CDR2 are MNHEY and SMNVEV (reference sequence). J lost 2 bases, V lost 2 bases, and 4 bases had no gene match.

This clonotype was picked up a small number of times. The rearrangement uses TRBV7-2 and TRBJ1-2, with D perhaps matching TRBD1 (5 bases). Germline-derived CDR1 and CDR2 are SGHTA and FQGNSA. Between the trimmed V and J ends, which lost 4 bases and 5 bases, there was a span of 17 bases. This CDR3 has 15 amino acids. CDR3 loop: CASSSPGIPSYGYTF. CDR3 bases: TGTGCCAGCAGCTCACCAGGGATACCCTCTTATGGCTACACCTTC.

V is TRBV15 and J is TRBJ2-3; 11 bases agree with TRBD1. Germline values: CDR1 LNHNV, CDR2 YYDKDF (reference sequence). Germline trimming cut 5 bases from V and 8 bases from J; bases unmatched to any gene: 9. There are 15 residues in the CDR3. CDR3 in amino acids: CATSLKIGTGGTQYF. The CDR3 nucleotides are TGTGCCACCAGCCTAAAGATCGGGACAGGGGGTACGCAGTATTTT.

The V call is TRBV27, the J call TRBJ1-4, with D unclear. The CDR3 covers 16 residues. Trimming took 0 bases from V and 8 from J, leaving 16 bases between them. The germline V gene encodes CDR1 MNHEY and CDR2 SMNVEV (reference sequence). The CDR3 spells CASSLSVWTFREKLFF. The CDR3 nucleotides read TGTGCCAGCAGTTTATCGGTGTGGACCTTTAGAGAAAAACTGTTTTTT. Based on the CDR3 plus reference TRBV27 and TRBJ1-4, the full variable domain is EAQVTQNPRYLITVTGKKLTVTCSQNMNHEYMSWYRQDPGLGLRQIYYSMNVEVTDKGDVPEGYKVSRKEKRNFPLILESPSPNQTSLYFCASSLSVWTFREKLFFGSGTQLSVL.

This rearrangement joins TRBV25-1 to TRBJ1-5; no definite D call. This CDR3 has 14 amino acids. CDR1 and CDR2 from the germline V gene are MGHDK and SYGVNS. V was cut by 7 bases and J by 0 bases, with 10 bases left in between. This CDR3 is CASTGSYSNQPQHF. The DNA for the CDR3 is TGTGCCAGCACCGGGTCCTATAGCAATCAGCCCCAGCATTTT.

The V gene is TRBV4-3, the J gene TRBJ2-1; the D is unclear. The germline CDR1 and CDR2 sequences are LGHNA and YSLEER. Trimming cost V 4 bases and J 3 bases, with 13 bases left between them. CDR3 length: 15 residues. The CDR3: CASSPGPWDYNEQFF. The CDR3 nucleotides are TGCGCCAGCAGCCCAGGTCCTTGGGACTACAATGAGCAGTTCTTC.